The clone carrying this TCR beta chain came up many times. In germline, CDR1 is MNHEY, CDR2 SMNVEV (reference sequence). This CDR3 comprises 14 residues. The V gene end was trimmed by 6 bases and the J gene end by 4 bases; junction bases not matched to a gene: 8. This entry comes from a study of molecular identifiers for immune sequencing clone quantification. TCRdb independently ran MiXCR on the PCR reads; one entry per CDR3 protein. The table has tens of thousands of distinct CDR3 sequences, 17% seen once; the top ten hold 0.9% to 1%. The source material was naive CD8+ T cells from blood, with Jurkat cell RNA spiked in. Subset indicated: FACS-sorted CD8+CD4-CCR7+CD45RA+ naive T cells. This TCR was recovered from a human donor in good health. Some libraries in this study had Jurkat cell RNA spiked in. The V call is TRBV27, the J call TRBJ1-1, with 7 nucleotides matching TRBD1. In DNA, the CDR3 is TGTGCCAGCAGCCCCAGGGGGGGGCTCACTGAAGCTTTCTTT. Protein sequence: CASSPRGGLTEAFF.